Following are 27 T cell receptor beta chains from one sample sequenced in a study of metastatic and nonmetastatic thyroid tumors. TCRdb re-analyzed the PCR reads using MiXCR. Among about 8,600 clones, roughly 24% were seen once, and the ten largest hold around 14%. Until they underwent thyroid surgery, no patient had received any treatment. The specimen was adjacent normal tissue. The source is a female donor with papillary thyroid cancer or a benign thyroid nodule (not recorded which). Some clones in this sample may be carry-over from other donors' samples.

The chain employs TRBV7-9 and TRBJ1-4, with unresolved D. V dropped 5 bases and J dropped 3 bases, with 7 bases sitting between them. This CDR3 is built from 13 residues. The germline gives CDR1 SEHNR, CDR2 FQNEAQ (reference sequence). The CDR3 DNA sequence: TGTGCCAGCAGCCAAGCCCCTAATGAAAAACTGTTTTTT. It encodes CASSQAPNEKLFF.

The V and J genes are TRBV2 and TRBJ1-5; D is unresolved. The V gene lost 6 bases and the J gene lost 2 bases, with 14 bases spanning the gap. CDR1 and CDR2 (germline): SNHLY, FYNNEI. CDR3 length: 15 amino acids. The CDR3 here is CASRSWERGNQPQHF. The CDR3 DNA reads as TGTGCCAGCAGGTCATGGGAGCGGGGCAATCAGCCCCAGCATTTT.

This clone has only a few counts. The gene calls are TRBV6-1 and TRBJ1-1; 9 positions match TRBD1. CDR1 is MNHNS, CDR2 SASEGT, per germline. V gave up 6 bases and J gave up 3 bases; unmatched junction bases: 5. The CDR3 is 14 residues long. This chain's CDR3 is CASSSQGADTEAFF. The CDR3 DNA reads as TGTGCCAGCAGCTCACAGGGGGCTGACACTGAAGCTTTCTTT.

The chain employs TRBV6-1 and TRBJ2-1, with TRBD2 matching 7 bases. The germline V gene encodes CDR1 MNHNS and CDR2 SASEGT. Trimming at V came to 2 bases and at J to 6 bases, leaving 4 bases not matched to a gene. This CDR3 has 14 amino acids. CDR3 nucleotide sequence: TGTGCCAGCAGTGAATGGGCGGGAGTCAATGAGCAGTTCTTC. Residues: CASSEWAGVNEQFF.

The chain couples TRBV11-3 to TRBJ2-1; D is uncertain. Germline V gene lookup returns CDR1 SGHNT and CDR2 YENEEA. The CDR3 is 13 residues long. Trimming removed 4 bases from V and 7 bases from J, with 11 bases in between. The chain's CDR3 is CASSYESANEQFF. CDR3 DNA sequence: TGTGCCAGCAGCTACGAGAGCGCGAATGAGCAGTTCTTC. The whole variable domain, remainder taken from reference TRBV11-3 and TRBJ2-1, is EAGVVQSPRYKIIEKKQPVAFWCNPISGHNTLYWYLQNLGQGPELLIRYENEEAVDDSQLPKDRFSAERLKGVDSTLKIQPAELGDSAVYLCASSYESANEQFFGPGTRLTVL.

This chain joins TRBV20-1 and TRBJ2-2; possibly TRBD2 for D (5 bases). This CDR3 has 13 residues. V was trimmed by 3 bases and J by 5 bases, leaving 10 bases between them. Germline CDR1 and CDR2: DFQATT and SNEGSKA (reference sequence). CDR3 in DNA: TGCAGTGCTAGGGAAACGGGAACCGGGGAGCTGTTTTTT. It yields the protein CSARETGTGELFF.

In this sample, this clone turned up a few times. CDR3 protein: CASSYRVGHYGYTF. CDR3 sequence (DNA): TGTGCCAGCAGCTACAGGGTTGGACACTATGGCTACACCTTC. This chain links TRBV12-3 or TRBV12-4 with TRBJ1-2; D is perhaps TRBD1 (6 bases). The CDR3 sequence is 14 residues long. Trimming took 6 bases from V and 3 from J, leaving 14 bases between them.

CDR3 loop: CASSAGNTQYF. CDR3 in DNA: TGTGCCAGCAGTGCAGGGAATACGCAGTATTTT. The chain links TRBV25-1 to TRBJ2-3; TRBD1 might be the D (5 bases). The CDR3 has 11 amino acids. The germline V gene has CDR1 MGHDK and CDR2 SYGVNS. The V and J ends lost 4 bases and 7 bases respectively, with 6 bases between them.

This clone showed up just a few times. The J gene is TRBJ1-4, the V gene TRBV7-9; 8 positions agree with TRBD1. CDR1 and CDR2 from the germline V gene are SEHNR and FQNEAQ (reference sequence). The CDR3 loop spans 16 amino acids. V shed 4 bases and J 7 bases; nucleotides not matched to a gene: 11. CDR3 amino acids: CASSSIGQGRGEKLFF. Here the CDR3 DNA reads TGTGCCAGCAGCTCAATTGGACAGGGAAGAGGTGAAAAACTGTTTTTT.

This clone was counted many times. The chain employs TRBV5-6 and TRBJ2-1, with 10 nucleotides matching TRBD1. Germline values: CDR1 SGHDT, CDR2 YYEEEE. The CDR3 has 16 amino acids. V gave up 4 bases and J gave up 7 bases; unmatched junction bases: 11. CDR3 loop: CASSLLTGGGLNEQFF. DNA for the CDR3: TGTGCCAGCAGCCTCCTGACAGGGGGCGGACTGAATGAGCAGTTCTTC.

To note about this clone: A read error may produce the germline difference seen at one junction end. CDR3 region: CASSRDTTNTGEPFF. Written as DNA, the CDR3 is TGTGCCAGCAGTCGGGACACCACGAACACCGGGGAGCCGTTTTTT. The chain recombines TRBV7-9 with TRBJ2-2, with TRBD1 as a possible D gene (6 bases). Germline values: CDR1 SEHNR, CDR2 FQNEAQ (reference sequence). CDR3 length equals 15 residues.

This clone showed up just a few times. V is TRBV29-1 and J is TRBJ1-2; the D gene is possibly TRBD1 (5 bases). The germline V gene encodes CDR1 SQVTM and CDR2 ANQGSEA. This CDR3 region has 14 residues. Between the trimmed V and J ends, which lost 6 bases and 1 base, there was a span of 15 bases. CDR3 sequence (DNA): TGCAGCGTAGCCCCTGGGGGGGTTAACTATGGCTACACCTTC. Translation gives CSVAPGGVNYGYTF.

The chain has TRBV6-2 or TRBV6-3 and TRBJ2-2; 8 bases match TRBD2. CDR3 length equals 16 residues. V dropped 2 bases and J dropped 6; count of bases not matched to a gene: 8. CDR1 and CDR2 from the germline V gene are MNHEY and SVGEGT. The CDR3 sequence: CASSYVWGLGAGELFF. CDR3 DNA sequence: TGTGCCAGCAGTTACGTGTGGGGACTAGGAGCCGGGGAGCTGTTTTTT.

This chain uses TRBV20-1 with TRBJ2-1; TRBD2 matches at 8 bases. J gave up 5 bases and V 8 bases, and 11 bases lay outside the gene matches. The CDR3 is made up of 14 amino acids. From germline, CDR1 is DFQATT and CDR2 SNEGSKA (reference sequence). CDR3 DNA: TGCAGTTCCCACCGCCGGGAGGGTCACAATGAGCAGTTCTTC. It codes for CSSHRREGHNEQFF.

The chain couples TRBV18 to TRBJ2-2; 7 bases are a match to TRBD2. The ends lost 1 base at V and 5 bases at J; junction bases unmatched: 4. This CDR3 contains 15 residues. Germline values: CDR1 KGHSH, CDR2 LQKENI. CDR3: CASSPLAGRTGELFF. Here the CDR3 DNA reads TGTGCCAGCTCACCACTTGCCGGGAGGACCGGGGAGCTGTTTTTT.

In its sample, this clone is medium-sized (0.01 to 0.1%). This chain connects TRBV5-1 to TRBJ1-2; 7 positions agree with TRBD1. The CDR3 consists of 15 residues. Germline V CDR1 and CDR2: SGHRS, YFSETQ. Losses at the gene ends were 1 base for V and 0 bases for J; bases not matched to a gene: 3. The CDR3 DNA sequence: TGCGCCAGCAGCTTGTCCGGGACAGCTAACTATGGCTACACCTTC. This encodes CASSLSGTANYGYTF. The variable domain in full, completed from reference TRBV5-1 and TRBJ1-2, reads KAGVTQTPRYLIKTRGQQVTLSCSPISGHRSVSWYQQTPGQGLQFLFEYFSETQRNKGNFPGRFSGRQFSNSRSEMNVSTLELGDSALYLCASSLSGTANYGYTFGSGTRLTVV.

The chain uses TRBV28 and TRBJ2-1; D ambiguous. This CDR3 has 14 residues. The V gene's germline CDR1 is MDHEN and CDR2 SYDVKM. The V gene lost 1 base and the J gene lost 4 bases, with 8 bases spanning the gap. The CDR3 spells CASSLSLMYNEQFF. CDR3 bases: TGTGCCAGCAGTTTATCTCTAATGTACAATGAGCAGTTCTTC.

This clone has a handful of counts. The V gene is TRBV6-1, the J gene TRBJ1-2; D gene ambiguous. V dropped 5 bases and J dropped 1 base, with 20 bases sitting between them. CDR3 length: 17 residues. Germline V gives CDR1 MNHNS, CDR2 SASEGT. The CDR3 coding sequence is TGTGCCAGCAGTTTTTCCCGAGGAGACGGATTTAACTATGGCTACACCTTC. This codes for CASSFSRGDGFNYGYTF.

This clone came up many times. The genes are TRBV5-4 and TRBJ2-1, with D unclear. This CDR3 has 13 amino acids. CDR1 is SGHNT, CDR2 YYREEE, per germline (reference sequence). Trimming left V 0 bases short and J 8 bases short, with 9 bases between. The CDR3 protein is CASSLVPSYEQFF. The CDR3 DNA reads TGTGCCAGCAGCTTGGTGCCATCATATGAGCAGTTCTTC.

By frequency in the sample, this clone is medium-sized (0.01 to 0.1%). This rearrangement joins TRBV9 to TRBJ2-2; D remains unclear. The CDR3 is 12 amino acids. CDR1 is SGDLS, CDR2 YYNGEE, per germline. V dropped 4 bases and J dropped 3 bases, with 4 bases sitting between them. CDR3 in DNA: TGTGCCAGCAGCCCCCACACCGGGGAGCTGTTTTTT. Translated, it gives CASSPHTGELFF.

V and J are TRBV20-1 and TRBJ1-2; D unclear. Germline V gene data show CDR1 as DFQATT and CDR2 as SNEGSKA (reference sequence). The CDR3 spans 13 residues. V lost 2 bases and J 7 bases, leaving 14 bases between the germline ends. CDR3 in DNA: TGCAGTGCTAGATATACAGAGGTAGTTGGCTACACCTTC. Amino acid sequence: CSARYTEVVGYTF.

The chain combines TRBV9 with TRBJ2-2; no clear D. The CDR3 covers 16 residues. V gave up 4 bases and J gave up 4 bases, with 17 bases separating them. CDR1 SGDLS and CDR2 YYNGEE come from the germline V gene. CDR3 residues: CASSPRLLWVTGELFF. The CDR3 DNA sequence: TGTGCCAGCAGCCCCCGTTTGTTGTGGGTCACCGGGGAGCTGTTTTTT.

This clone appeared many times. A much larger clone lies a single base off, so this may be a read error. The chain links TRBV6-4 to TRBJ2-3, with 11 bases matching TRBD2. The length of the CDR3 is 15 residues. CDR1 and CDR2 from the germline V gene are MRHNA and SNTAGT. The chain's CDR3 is CASSDTSGSTDTRYF. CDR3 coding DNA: TGTGCCAGCAGTGACACTAGCGGGAGCACAGATACGCGGTATTTT.

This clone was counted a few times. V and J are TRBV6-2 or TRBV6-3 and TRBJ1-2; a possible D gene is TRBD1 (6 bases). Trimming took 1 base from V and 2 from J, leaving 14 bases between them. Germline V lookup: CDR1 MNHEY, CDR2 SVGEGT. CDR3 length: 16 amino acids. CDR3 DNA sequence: TGTGCCAGCAGTTACTTAGGGGGGAGTCAGAACTATGGCTACACCTTC. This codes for CASSYLGGSQNYGYTF.

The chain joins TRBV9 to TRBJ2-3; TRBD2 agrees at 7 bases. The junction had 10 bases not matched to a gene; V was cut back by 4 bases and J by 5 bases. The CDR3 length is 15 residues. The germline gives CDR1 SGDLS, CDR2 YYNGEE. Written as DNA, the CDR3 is TGTGCCAGCAGCCAAGGACTAGGAAAGGGAGATACGCAGTATTTT. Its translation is CASSQGLGKGDTQYF.

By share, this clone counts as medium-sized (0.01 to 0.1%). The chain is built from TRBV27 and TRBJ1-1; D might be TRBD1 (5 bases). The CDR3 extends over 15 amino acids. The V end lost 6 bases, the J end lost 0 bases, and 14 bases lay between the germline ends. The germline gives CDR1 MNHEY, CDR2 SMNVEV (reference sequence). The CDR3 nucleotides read TGTGCCAGCAGGCCTCCGGGGGGGTTGAACACTGAAGCTTTCTTT. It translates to CASRPPGGLNTEAFF.

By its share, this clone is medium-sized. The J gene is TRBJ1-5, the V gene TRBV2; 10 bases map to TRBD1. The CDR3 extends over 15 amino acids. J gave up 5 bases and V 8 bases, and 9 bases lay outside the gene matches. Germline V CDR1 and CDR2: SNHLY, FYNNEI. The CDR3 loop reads CASSGATGGYQPQHF. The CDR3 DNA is TGTGCCAGCTCGGGCGCGACAGGGGGCTATCAGCCCCAGCATTTT.